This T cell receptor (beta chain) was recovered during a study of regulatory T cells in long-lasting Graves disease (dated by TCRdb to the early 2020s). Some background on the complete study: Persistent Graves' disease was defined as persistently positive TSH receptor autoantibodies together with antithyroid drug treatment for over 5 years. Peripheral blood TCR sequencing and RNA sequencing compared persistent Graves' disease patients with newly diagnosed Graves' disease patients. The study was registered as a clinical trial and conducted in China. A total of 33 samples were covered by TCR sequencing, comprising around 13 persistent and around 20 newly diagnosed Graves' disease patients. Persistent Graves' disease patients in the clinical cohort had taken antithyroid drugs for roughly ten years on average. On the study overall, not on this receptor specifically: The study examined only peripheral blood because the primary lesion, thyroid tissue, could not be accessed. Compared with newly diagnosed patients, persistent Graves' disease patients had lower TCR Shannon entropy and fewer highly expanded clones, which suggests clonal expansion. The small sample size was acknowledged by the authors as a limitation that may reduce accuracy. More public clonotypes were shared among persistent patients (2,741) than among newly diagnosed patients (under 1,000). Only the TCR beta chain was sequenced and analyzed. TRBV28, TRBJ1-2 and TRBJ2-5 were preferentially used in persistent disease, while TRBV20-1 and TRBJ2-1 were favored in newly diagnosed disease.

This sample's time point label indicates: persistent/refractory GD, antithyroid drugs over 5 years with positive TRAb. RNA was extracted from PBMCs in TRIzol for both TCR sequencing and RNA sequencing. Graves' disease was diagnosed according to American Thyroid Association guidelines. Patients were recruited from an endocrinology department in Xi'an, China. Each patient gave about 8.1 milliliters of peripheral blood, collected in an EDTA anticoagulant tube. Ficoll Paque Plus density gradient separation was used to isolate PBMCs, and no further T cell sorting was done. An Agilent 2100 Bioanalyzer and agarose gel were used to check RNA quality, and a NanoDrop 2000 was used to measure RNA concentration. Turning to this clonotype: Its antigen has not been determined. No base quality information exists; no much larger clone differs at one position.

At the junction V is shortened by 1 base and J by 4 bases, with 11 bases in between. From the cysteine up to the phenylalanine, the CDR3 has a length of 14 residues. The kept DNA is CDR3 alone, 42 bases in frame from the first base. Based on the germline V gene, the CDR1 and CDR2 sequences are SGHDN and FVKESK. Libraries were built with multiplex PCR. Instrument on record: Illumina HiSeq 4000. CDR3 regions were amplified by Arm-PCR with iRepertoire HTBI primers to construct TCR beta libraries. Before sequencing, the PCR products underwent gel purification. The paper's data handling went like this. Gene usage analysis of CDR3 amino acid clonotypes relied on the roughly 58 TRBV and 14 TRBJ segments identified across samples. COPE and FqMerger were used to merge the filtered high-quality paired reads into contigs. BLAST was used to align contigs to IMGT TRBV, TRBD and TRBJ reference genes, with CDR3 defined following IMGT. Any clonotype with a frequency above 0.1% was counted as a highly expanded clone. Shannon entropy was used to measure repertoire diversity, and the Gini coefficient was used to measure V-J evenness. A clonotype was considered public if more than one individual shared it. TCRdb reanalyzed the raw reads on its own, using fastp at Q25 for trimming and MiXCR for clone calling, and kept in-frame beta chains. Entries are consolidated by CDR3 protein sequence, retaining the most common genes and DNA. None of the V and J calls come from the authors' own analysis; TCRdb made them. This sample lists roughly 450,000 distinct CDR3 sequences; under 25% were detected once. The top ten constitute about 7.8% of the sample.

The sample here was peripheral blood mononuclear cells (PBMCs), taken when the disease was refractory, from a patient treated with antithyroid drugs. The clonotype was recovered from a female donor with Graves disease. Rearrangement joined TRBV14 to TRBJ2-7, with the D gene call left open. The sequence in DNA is TGTGCCAGCAGCCAAGTTCCCCGTGTGTACGAGCAGTACTTC. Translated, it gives CASSQVPRVYEQYF.